A selection of T cell receptor beta chains follows, all from one sample in a study of identifying expanded T cells in peripheral blood. Sequencing was performed with immunoSEQ multiplex PCR; in TCRdb, only in-frame clones are kept and a portion is missing. The sample consists of about 94,000 clones, roughly 88% of them appearing once. Sequencing was done on a sample of blood. Receptors were obtained from a person aged 18-70 years in good health. The CDR3 runs from the conserved cysteine through the conserved F or W. The order of the fields is V gene, D gene, clone size, J gene, CDR3 DNA, CDR3 protein. The D gene is left open where the match is weak. The listing skips clone size in some rows; elsewhere it reads once, few, many or a size class.

TRBV27	.	once	TRBJ2-5	TGTGCCAGCAGCCACACCCCCCGTACGGGGACCCAGTACTTC	CASSHTPRTGTQYF
TRBV6-1	TRBD1	.	TRBJ2-2	TGTGCCAGCATCAGGACAGGGGGCGGGGAGCTGTTTTTT	CASIRTGGGELFF
TRBV5-1	.	.	TRBJ2-7	TGCGCCAGCAGCTTGAAGGGCCAGGGCTACGAGCAGTACTTC	CASSLKGQGYEQYF
TRBV7-2	TRBD1	.	TRBJ1-2	TGTGCCAGCAGCTTAGGAGGAACCGGGACAGGGTATGGCTACACCTTC	CASSLGGTGTGYGYTF
TRBV2	.	once	TRBJ1-6	TGTGCCAGCGGGCGGGGTGATAATTCACCCCTCCACTTT	CASGRGDNSPLHF
TRBV4-1	TRBD2	.	TRBJ2-3	TGCGCCAGCAGCCTAATCGCGGCGGGAGGGCCCACAGATACGCAGTATTTT	CASSLIAAGGPTDTQYF
TRBV6-5	.	.	TRBJ2-7	TGTGCCAGCAGTTATAGGTACGAGCAGTACTTC	CASSYRYEQYF
TRBV10-1	.	few	TRBJ1-5	TGCGCCAGCAGTCATAACGGACCGCTTAGTCAGCCCCAGCATTTT	CASSHNGPLSQPQHF
TRBV7-3	.	few	TRBJ1-2	TGTGCCAGCAGCTTAGGGGAGGGGTATGGCTACACCTTC	CASSLGEGYGYTF
TRBV15	TRBD1	.	TRBJ1-2	TGTGCCACCAGCAGAGTGACAGGGAATGGCTACACCTTC	CATSRVTGNGYTF
TRBV19	.	few	TRBJ1-6	TGTGCCAGTAGTATACTTGGACGGGAAAATTCACCCCTCCACTTT	CASSILGRENSPLHF
TRBV6-4	TRBD1	.	TRBJ1-1	TGTGCCAGCAGTGACGCCCGGGTGCCACAAACAGGGGAGCGGGAGAACACTGAAGCTTTCTTT	CASSDARVPQTGERENTEAFF
TRBV6-6	TRBD1	once	TRBJ1-1	TGTGCCAGCAGCCGAGGGGACAGAAACACTGAAGCTTTCTTT	CASSRGDRNTEAFF
TRBV2	.	.	TRBJ1-2	TGTGCCAGCACGATTCAGGGAGCTAACTATGGCTACACCTTC	CASTIQGANYGYTF
TRBV29-1	TRBD1	.	TRBJ1-1	TGCAGCGTTGAAGATGCCTACAGGGGGGCGAACACTGAAGCTTTCTTT	CSVEDAYRGANTEAFF
TRBV7-9	TRBD2	.	TRBJ2-1	TGTGCCAGCAGCTCCTTAGCGGGAGGGCTGAATGAGCAGTTCTTC	CASSSLAGGLNEQFF
TRBV14	TRBD1	.	TRBJ1-6	TGTGCCAGCAGCCAAGTTGAAAGGGACAGGTATGGTTCACCCCTCCACTTT	CASSQVERDRYGSPLHF
TRBV5-4	TRBD1	.	TRBJ1-2	TGTGCCAGCAGCTTGGATGCAGGGGGAAACGGTGGCTACACCTTC	CASSLDAGGNGGYTF
TRBV5-1	TRBD1	.	TRBJ1-2	TGCGCCAGCAGCTTATTGGGACAGAGATATGGCTACACCTTC	CASSLLGQRYGYTF
TRBV5-1	.	.	TRBJ1-1	TGCGCCAGCAGCTTGTCGACAGGGAACACTGAAGCTTTCTTT	CASSLSTGNTEAFF
TRBV9	.	once	TRBJ1-2	TGTGCCAGCAGCGTAGTACGGGAGACACCCCTTGATGGCTACACCTTC	CASSVVRETPLDGYTF
TRBV7-2	.	.	TRBJ1-5	TGTGCCAGCAGCTTAGCGCCTGCAGATCAGCCCCAGCATTTT	CASSLAPADQPQHF
TRBV11-3	TRBD1	.	TRBJ2-5	TGTGCCAGCAGCTCCCGGCGTACAGGGGAACAAGAGACCCAGTACTTC	CASSSRRTGEQETQYF
TRBV7-2	TRBD1	.	TRBJ1-5	TGTGCCAGCAGCCCGGGAGGGACAGGGCGGTCGGGGGCCCAGCATTTT	CASSPGGTGRSGAQHF
TRBV27	.	.	TRBJ1-2	TGTGCCAGCAGGCCGACCCCAGCCTTTAACTATGGCTACACCTTC	CASRPTPAFNYGYTF
TRBV4-3	.	few	TRBJ1-2	TGCGCCAGCAGCCAAGAAGGTAGAGCTGTAGGTGGCTACACCTTC	CASSQEGRAVGGYTF
TRBV10-3	.	.	TRBJ1-1	TGTGCCATCAGTGACGGGCCCGCTGGGGGCCAAGCTTTCTTT	CAISDGPAGGQAFF
TRBV5-1	.	.	TRBJ1-2	TGCGCCAGCAGCTTGGGACCTGAAAGTTCTGGCTACACCTTC	CASSLGPESSGYTF
TRBV9	.	.	TRBJ1-3	TGTGCCAGCAGCGATTACAGCGGAAACACCATATATTTT	CASSDYSGNTIYF
TRBV10-3	.	few	TRBJ2-7	TGTGCCATCAGTGAACTGCACGAGCAGTACTTC	CAISELHEQYF
TRBV5-1	.	.	TRBJ2-2	TGCGCCAGCAGTATGAACACCGGGGAGCTGTTTTTT	CASSMNTGELFF
TRBV5-1	TRBD2	few	TRBJ2-1	TGCGCCAGCAGCCGTCGAGGCGGGGGGCTCTCCTACAATGAGCAGTTCTTC	CASSRRGGGLSYNEQFF
TRBV10-3	TRBD2	.	TRBJ2-6	TGTGCCGCGGGGGAGGCTGGGGCCAACGTCCTGACTTTC	CAAGEAGANVLTF
TRBV19	TRBD1	.	TRBJ1-1	TGTGCCAGTAGTATAGGGCAGGGGGGCACTGAAGCTTTCTTT	CASSIGQGGTEAFF
TRBV10-3	TRBD1	.	TRBJ1-6	TGTGCCATCAGTGAGGATAGACAGGGGGCCGGATTCAATTCACCCCTCCACTTT	CAISEDRQGAGFNSPLHF
TRBV6-5	.	.	TRBJ2-7	TGTGCCAGCAGTTACACCGGGGCAGCCCCCGTCGAGCAGTACTTC	CASSYTGAAPVEQYF
TRBV6-5	.	.	TRBJ2-5	TGTGCCAGCAGTTACGCCTCGGGGACCCAGTACTTC	CASSYASGTQYF
TRBV7-3	.	.	TRBJ2-3	TGTGCCAGCAGCTTGAAGGCTCCAGATACGCAGTATTTT	CASSLKAPDTQYF
TRBV7-6	.	.	TRBJ2-5	TGTGCCAGCAGCTTTGCATCCCTGTTGGAGACCCAGTACTTC	CASSFASLLETQYF
TRBV4-3	TRBD2	.	TRBJ2-4	TGCGCCAGCAGCCAAGGTACTAGCGGGAGTTCACGGGGATCCAAAAACATTCAGTACTTC	CASSQGTSGSSRGSKNIQYF
TRBV7-9	.	.	TRBJ1-2	TGTGCCAGCAGCCCCGCTCGTTTCGGGGGCTATGGCTACACCTTC	CASSPARFGGYGYTF
TRBV6-1	.	.	TRBJ1-4	TGTGCCAGCAGTGAAGGGGTTGGTGAAAAACTGTTTTTT	CASSEGVGEKLFF
TRBV7-8	.	.	TRBJ1-1	TGTGCCAGCTCTGGACAGCTCTACACTGAAGCTTTCTTT	CASSGQLYTEAFF
TRBV7-8	.	once	TRBJ2-1	TGTGCCAGCGGACCGAGGGCCAATTTGAACAATGAGCAGTTCTTC	CASGPRANLNNEQFF
TRBV7-9	.	once	TRBJ2-1	TGTGCCAGCAGCCAGACGGGGGGCATTGAGCAGTTCTTC	CASSQTGGIEQFF